One sample yielded the 21 T cell receptor beta chains listed below, sequenced in a study of shared clonotypes between healthy human individuals. Sequencing was performed with immunoSEQ multiplex PCR; in TCRdb, only in-frame clones are kept and a portion is missing. The sample holds roughly 2 million clones, about 94% seen once. The material sequenced was naive CD4+ T cells sorted from blood. Subset here: CD45RA+ positively selected. These receptors originate from a young man in good health.

This chain uses TRBV19 with TRBJ1-5, with 8 bases that match TRBD1. The CDR3 sequence is 15 residues long. Per the germline V gene, CDR1 is LNHDA and CDR2 is SQIVND (reference sequence). The V and J ends lost 9 bases and 9 bases, in that order; junction bases with no gene match: 16. The CDR3 sequence is CASRPQGAVQGPQHF. The CDR3 region has the DNA TGTGCCAGCCGACCCCAGGGGGCCGTACAGGGGCCCCAGCATTTT.

The table lists this clone with a count of one. At the DNA level, this CDR3 is encoded by other sequences in the same sample as well. CDR3 amino acids: CASSQGALETQYF. Written as DNA, the CDR3 is TGCGCCAGCAGCCAAGGGGCCTTAGAGACCCAGTACTTC. This chain joins TRBV4-1 and TRBJ2-5; D is unclear. In germline, CDR1 is MGHRA, CDR2 YSYEKL. The V end lost 1 base, the J end lost 4 bases, and 7 bases lay between the germline ends. CDR3 size: 13 residues.

This clone appeared once. The V and J genes are TRBV12-2 and TRBJ1-5; the table's D call, TRBD1, has no DNA check behind it. TRBV12-2 is a recognized pseudogene. The CDR3 totals 16 residues. CDR3 sequence (DNA): TGTGCAAGTCGCCCCGACAGGGGGCTGTGGTATCAGCCCCAGCATTTT. This translates into CASRPDRGLWYQPQHF.

The chain recombines TRBV5-8 with TRBJ2-2; D is unclear. CDR1 and CDR2 from the germline V gene are SGHTS and YDEGEE. The V end was cut by 0 bases, the J end by 0 bases, with 6 bases between. The CDR3 sequence is 15 residues long. The CDR3 bases are TGTGCCAGCAGCTTGGTGCGAGCGAACACCGGGGAGCTGTTTTTT. Translating gives CASSLVRANTGELFF.

CDR3 in DNA: TGTGCCAGCAGCCGCGGGACAGGGGGCAGGTACTTC. This codes for CASSRGTGGRYF. The chain employs TRBV11-2 and TRBJ2-7, with TRBD1 matching over 12 bases. This CDR3 comprises 12 residues. With 5 bases clipped from V and 12 bases from J, the junction kept 5 bases outside the gene matches. The germline V gene has CDR1 SGHAT and CDR2 FQNNGV.

There are a few counts of this clone. The V and J genes are TRBV4-3 and TRBJ2-3, with a tentative D call TRBD2 (6 bases). CDR1 is LGHNA, CDR2 YSLEER, per germline. This CDR3 has 16 amino acids. Trimming took off 0 bases at V and 4 bases at J, with 14 bases between the two ends. CDR3 in amino acids: CASSQEGGLGSDTQYF. CDR3 nucleotides: TGCGCCAGCAGCCAAGAAGGAGGGCTAGGATCAGATACGCAGTATTTT.

This chain links TRBV6-4 with TRBJ2-7; D tentatively fits TRBD1 or TRBD2 (5 bases each). Germline values: CDR1 MRHNA, CDR2 SNTAGT. V dropped 5 bases and J dropped 0 bases, with 11 bases sitting between them. The CDR3 totals 14 residues. Written as DNA, the CDR3 is TGTGCCAGCAGTCGGGACCCCAGCTCCTACGAGCAGTACTTC. Protein sequence: CASSRDPSSYEQYF.

The J gene is TRBJ1-1, the V gene TRBV6-6; perhaps TRBD1 as D (6 bases). Germline CDR1 MNHNY, CDR2 SVGAGI (reference sequence). The CDR3 is made up of 16 amino acids. Trimming pared 0 bases from V and 6 bases from J, leaving 17 bases between. DNA for the CDR3: TGTGCCAGCAGTTACTCGGTCGGGGGCGGGATCGCTGAAGCTTTCTTT. Translating gives CASSYSVGGGIAEAFF.

The rearrangement joins TRBV30 to TRBJ1-5, with 9 bases fitting TRBD1. This CDR3 has 14 amino acids. Germline V gene data show CDR1 as GTSNPN and CDR2 as SVGIG (reference sequence). The V and J ends lost 3 bases and 6 bases, in that order; junction bases with no gene match: 6. In nucleotides, the CDR3 is TGTGCCTGGAGCCCCGGACAGGGGAGTCAGCCCCAGCATTTT. Protein product: CAWSPGQGSQPQHF.

This sequence joins TRBV18 and TRBJ1-2; D gene ambiguous. Trimming shortened V by 2 bases and J by 4 bases, and 11 bases separated the two germline ends. Germline-derived CDR1 and CDR2 are KGHSH and LQKENI. The CDR3 is 14 residues long. The DNA for the CDR3 is TGTGCCAGCTCACCAGGCGCAGGCAGCTATGGCTACACCTTC. Its translation: CASSPGAGSYGYTF.

Only a few counts were recorded for this clone. The chain employs TRBV18 and TRBJ1-1, with no clear D. Trimming stripped 2 bases from V and 5 bases from J, with 12 bases between. The length of the CDR3 is 14 residues. Germline V lookup: CDR1 KGHSH, CDR2 LQKENI. The CDR3 nucleotides are TGTGCCAGCTCACCAGTCAGCGAGGAGACTGAAGCTTTCTTT. Translation gives CASSPVSEETEAFF.

The J gene is TRBJ2-1, the V gene TRBV5-4; D gene ambiguous. V lost 0 bases to trimming and J lost 0 bases, with 7 bases between them. There are 15 residues in the CDR3. The germline CDR1 and CDR2 sequences are SGHNT and YYREEE (reference sequence). This CDR3 reads CASSLDEISYNEQFF. The CDR3 DNA sequence: TGTGCCAGCAGCTTGGATGAGATCTCCTACAATGAGCAGTTCTTC.

V usage is TRBV19 and J usage is TRBJ2-1, with a tentative D call TRBD2 (6 bases). CDR3 size: 16 residues. CDR1 is LNHDA and CDR2 is SQIVND in the germline V gene (reference sequence). V was shortened by 4 bases and J by 6 bases, with 19 bases between the two germline ends. CDR3 nucleotide sequence: TGTGCCAGTAGTACGGGACTTGGGGACTTTGTCAATGAGCAGTTCTTC. The encoded protein is CASSTGLGDFVNEQFF.

This chain links TRBV7-9 with TRBJ2-5; D gene ambiguous. Trimming took off 1 base at V and 0 bases at J, with 6 bases between the two ends. The CDR3 loop spans 14 amino acids. Germline CDR1 and CDR2: SEHNR and FQNEAQ (reference sequence). The CDR3 nucleotides are TGTGCCAGCAGCTTAGAAACTTACCAAGAGACCCAGTACTTC. Protein product: CASSLETYQETQYF.

The chain has TRBV12-5 and TRBJ2-1; no clear D. CDR3 length equals 16 residues. Trimming left V 1 base short and J 7 bases short, with 17 bases between. In germline, CDR1 is LGHNT, CDR2 FRNRAP. DNA for the CDR3: TGTGCTAGTGGTTTGGCCCCTAACAGCCGGACGAATGAGCAGTTCTTC. This translates into CASGLAPNSRTNEQFF.

V gene TRBV30 combines with J gene TRBJ2-7; D gene unclear. The V and J ends lost 2 bases and 4 bases respectively, with 9 bases between them. Germline V gene lookup returns CDR1 GTSNPN and CDR2 SVGIG (reference sequence). This CDR3 is 12 amino acids long. In DNA, the CDR3 is TGTGCCTGGAGTAGGACCCAGTACGAGCAGTACTTC. This codes for CAWSRTQYEQYF.

For this clone: This sample also contains other DNA sequences that code for the same CDR3. This chain links TRBV4-3 with TRBJ1-2, with D hard to call. The CDR3 loop spans 13 amino acids. CDR1 LGHNA and CDR2 YSLEER come from the germline V gene. V was cut by 0 bases and J by 5 bases, with 7 bases left in between. The CDR3 loop is CASSQEGGYGYTF. As DNA, the CDR3 is TGCGCCAGCAGCCAAGAAGGAGGGTATGGCTACACCTTC.

This chain joins TRBV29-1 and TRBJ2-5; 9 bases fit TRBD1. CDR1 and CDR2 (germline): SQVTM, ANQGSEA. J gave up 3 bases and V 4 bases, and 9 bases lay outside the gene matches. This CDR3 has 15 residues. CDR3: CSVGRDRGTKETQYF. In nucleotides, the CDR3 is TGCAGCGTTGGGAGAGACAGGGGGACAAAAGAGACCCAGTACTTC.

The table lists this clone with a count of one. V and J are TRBV6-5 and TRBJ2-7; D is undetermined. V lost 4 bases to trimming and J lost 5 bases, with 6 bases between them. The germline V gene encodes CDR1 MNHEY and CDR2 SVGAGI. This CDR3 region has 11 residues. This CDR3 is CASSLGHEQYF. CDR3 DNA sequence: TGTGCCAGCAGTTTAGGACACGAGCAGTACTTC.

V and J are TRBV2 and TRBJ1-1; D remains ambiguous. Germline values: CDR1 SNHLY, CDR2 FYNNEI. This CDR3 comprises 13 residues. V lost 4 bases to trimming and J lost 4 bases, with 10 bases between them. CDR3 residues: CASSVQRSTEAFF. The CDR3 nucleotides read TGTGCCAGCAGTGTCCAGAGGAGCACTGAAGCTTTCTTT.

DNA for the CDR3: TGTGCCAGCAGCTTAGTTTGGGGGGAGCAGTACTTC. It codes for CASSLVWGEQYF. V is TRBV11-2 and J is TRBJ2-7, with D perhaps TRBD1 or TRBD2 (5 bases each). Trimming cost V 1 base and J 7 bases, with 8 bases left between them. The length of the CDR3 is 12 residues. Germline loops: CDR1 SGHAT, CDR2 FQNNGV.